These 18 T cell receptor beta chains came from one sample sequenced in a study of patients and donors after allogeneic stem cell transplantation. Via MiXCR, TCRdb re-called the RT-PCR reads, giving one row per CDR3 protein. The sample lists more than 850,000 distinct CDR3 sequences, roughly 18% occurring once. The material sequenced was blood, either unsorted or a sorted T cell fraction (not recorded which). The receptors shown here come from a human donor who was either an allogeneic HSCT recipient or a stem cell or donor lymphocyte infusion donor (not recorded which). It is not recorded whose cells these are; they may come from a transplant donor.

This clonotype was seen many times. The gene calls are TRBV6-5 and TRBJ2-1; a possible D gene is TRBD2 (5 bases). Trimming took off 2 bases at V and 0 bases at J, with 20 bases between the two ends. The CDR3 extends over 19 amino acids. In germline, CDR1 is MNHEY, CDR2 SVGAGI. DNA of the CDR3: TGTGCCAGCAGTTACCTACGGGGAGCGTCCCGGAGCTCCTACAATGAGCAGTTCTTC. Translation gives CASSYLRGASRSSYNEQFF.

The V call is TRBV5-1, the J call TRBJ2-2; 12 bases align to TRBD2. The CDR3 runs to 15 residues. The germline V gene has CDR1 SGHRS and CDR2 YFSETQ. V dropped 5 bases and J dropped 5; count of bases not matched to a gene: 4. CDR3 nucleotide sequence: TGCGCCAGCAGGACTAGCGGGAGAGAGACCGGGGAGCTGTTTTTT. Translated, it gives CASRTSGRETGELFF.

Only a few counts were recorded for this clonotype. V usage is TRBV20-1 and J usage is TRBJ1-4; no reliable D call. The V end was cut by 6 bases, the J end by 8 bases, with 19 bases between. The CDR3 is 14 residues long. Germline CDR1 is DFQATT and CDR2 is SNEGSKA (reference sequence). The CDR3 spells CSAPSLGSPEKLFF. CDR3 nucleotide sequence: TGCAGTGCCCCCTCCCTCGGGAGTCCCGAAAAACTGTTTTTT.

This clonotype was seen ten or more times. The chain combines TRBV5-1 with TRBJ1-1; TRBD1 matches 7 bases. The germline gives CDR1 SGHRS, CDR2 YFSETQ. Trimming removed 4 bases from V and 4 bases from J; junction bases left unmatched: 4. This CDR3 contains 13 residues. The CDR3 region has the DNA TGCGCCAGCAGCCCACAGGGGAGCACTGAAGCTTTCTTT. This translates into CASSPQGSTEAFF.

This rearrangement joins TRBV5-4 to TRBJ2-5, with D perhaps TRBD1 (6 bases). Trimming took off 4 bases at V and 0 bases at J, with 10 bases between the two ends. CDR1 is SGHNT, CDR2 YYREEE, per germline (reference sequence). This CDR3 spans 14 amino acids. The CDR3, as DNA: TGTGCCAGCAGCCCGGGACAACACCAAGAGACCCAGTACTTC. Translated, it gives CASSPGQHQETQYF.

The gene calls are TRBV20-1 and TRBJ2-1; D is unclear. The length of the CDR3 is 13 residues. Trimming removed 0 bases from V and 2 bases from J, with 5 bases in between. Germline V CDR1 and CDR2: DFQATT, SNEGSKA (reference sequence). CDR3 nucleotide sequence: TGCAGTGCTAGAGAATTCACCTACAATGAGCAGTTCTTC. The encoded protein is CSAREFTYNEQFF.

The chain combines TRBV15 with TRBJ2-5; D might be TRBD2 (5 bases). Trimming stripped 0 bases from V and 5 bases from J, with 13 bases between. This CDR3 region has 15 residues. Germline V gene data show CDR1 as LNHNV and CDR2 as YYDKDF (reference sequence). CDR3 sequence reads: CATSRDTGIQETQYF. The CDR3 DNA reads as TGTGCCACCAGCAGAGATACCGGGATCCAGGAGACCCAGTACTTC. The full variable domain, with the rest looked up from reference TRBV15 and TRBJ2-5, is DAMVIQNPRYQVTQFGKPVTLSCSQTLNHNVMYWYQQKSSQAPKLLFHYYDKDFNNEADTPDNFQSRRPNTSFCFLDIRSPGLGDTAMYLCATSRDTGIQETQYFGPGTRLLVL.

The chain links TRBV9 to TRBJ2-1, with 12 bases fitting TRBD2. Per the germline V gene, CDR1 is SGDLS and CDR2 is YYNGEE. Trimming at V came to 1 base and at J to 6 bases, leaving 8 bases not matched to a gene. The CDR3 totals 17 residues. CDR3 region: CASSVRASGGASNEQFF. CDR3 coding DNA: TGTGCCAGCAGCGTACGGGCTAGCGGGGGGGCAAGCAATGAGCAGTTCTTC.

V and J are TRBV10-3 and TRBJ1-2; TRBD1 might be the D (5 bases). Deletions cut 4 bases from V and 6 bases from J, with 15 bases between. Germline V gene sequence: CDR1 ENHRY, CDR2 SYGVKD. The CDR3 is made up of 14 amino acids. The CDR3 DNA sequence: TGTGCCATCAGTGCGGGGGTAAAGGAAAATGGCTACACCTTC. This gives the protein CAISAGVKENGYTF.

This clonotype was counted between two and nine times. Written as DNA, the CDR3 is TGTGCCAGCAGTTTGGGCAGGGGGCGCCCACAGCCCCAGCATTTT. It translates to CASSLGRGRPQPQHF. The rearrangement links TRBV12-3 or TRBV12-4 to TRBJ1-5, with 8 bases matching TRBD1. Losses at the gene ends were 3 bases for V and 7 bases for J; bases not matched to a gene: 8. This CDR3 region has 15 residues.

CDR3 sequence: CSADSLSYNEQFF. The CDR3 nucleotides are TGCAGCGCCGACAGCCTCTCCTACAATGAGCAGTTCTTC. The chain is built from TRBV29-1 and TRBJ2-1; D perhaps matches TRBD1 (5 bases). Trimming shortened V by 7 bases and J by 0 bases, and 10 bases separated the two germline ends. From germline, CDR1 is SQVTM and CDR2 ANQGSEA. This CDR3 has 13 residues.

The V call is TRBV19, the J call TRBJ2-1; tentatively, D is TRBD2 (5 bases). The CDR3 is 11 residues long. Trimming left V 1 base short and J 11 bases short, with 6 bases between. Germline loops: CDR1 LNHDA, CDR2 SQIVND (reference sequence). The CDR3 sequence is CASSIAGKQFF. The CDR3 DNA reads as TGTGCCAGTAGTATAGCGGGGAAGCAGTTCTTC.

This clonotype has more than one count but fewer than ten. This chain joins TRBV11-1 and TRBJ1-2; 7 bases match TRBD1. V lost 2 bases, J lost 5 bases, and 17 bases stayed unmatched. The CDR3 is 18 residues long. Germline CDR1 and CDR2: SGHAT and FQDESV (reference sequence). CDR3: CASSLLSGLGDSSYGYTF. In DNA form, the CDR3 reads TGTGCCAGCAGCTTATTATCCGGACTAGGGGACAGTAGTTATGGCTACACCTTC.

The genes are TRBV11-1 and TRBJ2-3; TRBD2 is a possible D gene (5 bases). Germline V lookup: CDR1 SGHAT, CDR2 FQDESV (reference sequence). V was clipped by 4 bases and J by 2 bases, with 22 bases between them. This CDR3 is built from 18 residues. The CDR3 region has the DNA TGTGCCAGCAGCTCCCCTTCCCTCTCGCGGGCCCTCACAGATACGCAGTATTTT. This sequence encodes CASSSPSLSRALTDTQYF.

The V gene is TRBV27, the J gene TRBJ2-6, with a weak D call TRBD1 (6 bases). V shed 4 bases and J shed 0 bases, with 16 bases lying between them. The CDR3 extends over 18 amino acids. From germline, CDR1 is MNHEY and CDR2 SMNVEV (reference sequence). CDR3: CASSSRWGPNSGANVLTF. The CDR3 DNA is TGTGCCAGCAGTTCCCGCTGGGGGCCGAACTCTGGGGCCAACGTCCTGACTTTC. Full variable domain (missing parts from reference TRBV27 and TRBJ2-6): EAQVTQNPRYLITVTGKKLTVTCSQNMNHEYMSWYRQDPGLGLRQIYYSMNVEVTDKGDVPEGYKVSRKEKRNFPLILESPSPNQTSLYFCASSSRWGPNSGANVLTFGAGSRLTVL.

This clonotype was counted a few times. The chain joins TRBV7-2 to TRBJ2-5; 8 nucleotides match TRBD2. There are 17 residues in the CDR3. CDR1 is SGHTA and CDR2 is FQGNSA in the germline V gene. The V and J ends lost 3 bases and 4 bases, in that order; junction bases with no gene match: 13. The CDR3 coding sequence is TGTGCCAGCAGCTTGGGACGTCGTACTAGCGGATTAGAGACCCAGTACTTC. Translation gives CASSLGRRTSGLETQYF.

This clonotype came up many times. This rearrangement joins TRBV29-1 to TRBJ2-7; TRBD1 might be the D (6 bases). Trimming took off 7 bases at V and 2 bases at J, with 12 bases between the two ends. The germline V gene encodes CDR1 SQVTM and CDR2 ANQGSEA. The CDR3 is 12 residues long. The CDR3 nucleotides are TGCAGCGCCGGCGGACAGACCTACGAGCAGTACTTC. Protein sequence: CSAGGQTYEQYF.

The V and J genes are TRBV12-3 or TRBV12-4 and TRBJ2-1; TRBD1 might be the D (6 bases). Trimming cost V 2 bases and J 5 bases, with 13 bases left between them. The CDR3 runs 15 residues. DNA of the CDR3: TGTGCCAGCAGTTTATGGGACATGTACAACAATGAGCAGTTCTTC. It is translated as CASSLWDMYNNEQFF.